This TCR beta chain was retrieved from a study of shared clonotypes between healthy human individuals (TCRdb year 2020). At the level of the whole study: The cohort comprised a couple of women and a few men aged 18 to 49 years. Per donor, leukapheresis produced somewhere between about 0.9 and 10 billion PBMCs. Different laboratories and diverse techniques were used to prepare libraries and sequence TCR repertoires, to increase sequencing depth and limit assay-specific biases. The study deeply sequenced blood TCR repertoires of five healthy adults to estimate repertoire size and the extent of clonotype sharing between individuals. For each donor, CD4 naive and CD4 memory were each run on three plates, CD8 naive on two plates, and CD8 memory on one plate.

Between the V and J ends, shortened by 5 bases and 5 bases respectively, the junction contains 13 bases. There are 14 amino acids in the CDR3, from cysteine to phenylalanine inclusive. The entry retains the CDR3 DNA only, 42 bases that are in frame from base 1. CDR1 and CDR2 (MNHEY, SMNVEV) derive from the germline V gene (reference sequence). Comments on this clone: This clone's antigen is unknown. No qualities accompany the bases; no much larger clone lies one base away.

Donors were healthy HIV-negative adults with no recently reported acute infections or vaccinations. All donors were Caucasian adults living in Nashville, Tennessee, USA. CD4+ T cells were enriched by magnetic negative selection; naive cells were then positively selected on CD45RA, and the negative fraction formed the memory subset. Blood was obtained by leukapheresis, after which PBMCs were separated by Ficoll-Histopaque density gradient centrifugation and cryopreserved in liquid nitrogen vapor phase. Analytical flow cytometry was used to check the purity and quantity of every magnetically sorted T cell population. Genomic DNA was isolated from every sorted fraction and measured by UV absorbance on a Nanodrop 2000c. Study-wide conclusions, independent of this receptor: When several donors were compared, the shared fraction of clonotypes was around 4.6% for naive CD4, around 4% for naive CD8, 2% to 2.5% for memory CD4, and roughly 0.4% for memory CD8. Higher generation probabilities were observed for clonotypes shared by all four sorted-subset donors than for non-shared clonotypes. Sampling was restricted to blood, and TCR repertoires in tissue are likely to differ from TCR repertoires in blood. Even with the large sequencing depth, rarefaction of the sorted-subset datasets indicated that sequencing was incomplete. Because the study included a small number of donors, the genetic and exposure-history diversity represented was limited. Based on pairwise subsampling, the degree of clonotype sharing among donors was expected to be affected by sequencing depth. Larger estimated clonotype richness was generally found for naive subsets than for memory subsets.

Using the deep immunoSEQ assay, TCR CDR3 regions were amplified from genomic DNA by multiplex PCR. For each cell subset, the extracted genomic DNA was distributed evenly across all wells of several immunoSEQ 96-well plates, and each plate served as one replicate. Each replicate PCR for sorted subsets received about 220 ng genomic DNA, equal to tens of thousands of T cell genomes. Purified libraries were quantified with a Qubit 3.0 fluorometer, sized on a Bioanalyzer 2100, and re-quantified with the KAPA Library Quantification kit. Every immunoSEQ 96-well plate was sequenced on a separate single-read 150-cycle Illumina NextSeq 550 flow cell. As for the authors' bioinformatics: Because only junctional sequences without quality scores were contained in the immunoSEQ output, filtering matching that applied to full-length reads could not be performed. Sequences were annotated with PyIR, a Python wrapper for IgBLAST v1.9, and V/J genes and CDR3 were assigned using IMGT germline references. Reads with weak V/J assignments (E-value above 1e-6), missing CDR3, stop codons, out-of-frame junctions, or ambiguous translated residues were removed. V3J clonotypes were defined as sequences sharing an identical inferred V gene, J gene, and CDR3 amino acid sequence. Percentage overlap between repertoires was calculated by dividing the number of shared unique clonotypes by the size of the smaller repertoire. Richness of each repertoire was evaluated using RTK rarefaction, the Chao1 estimator, and Recon v2.1 estimates of unobserved clonotypes. OLGA was used to compute generation probabilities for all TCRbeta clonotypes that the gDNA method yielded from a handful of donors. TCRdb mirrors the immuneACCESS table, restricted to in-frame sequences. Some clones are absent from its copies; in checked studies, under half trace to an unresolved V gene, and the reason for the others is unknown. V and J calls and clone size are those listed in that table; D and trimming were worked out from the DNA. This sample is represented by about 600,000 clones; around 97% of them were singletons. Approximately 0.057% of the sample belongs to the ten largest clones.

The sequence links TRBV27 to TRBJ1-5; the D gene cannot be named for sure. The specimen sequenced was naive CD4+ T cells sorted from blood. The sample's cell subset or site label is to be understood as: CD45RA+ positively selected. The receptor was isolated from a woman in her twenties or thirties in good health. The DNA is as follows: TGTGCCAGCAGTCCCCGAGGACTCGATCAGCCCCAGCATTTT. Its protein product is CASSPRGLDQPQHF.